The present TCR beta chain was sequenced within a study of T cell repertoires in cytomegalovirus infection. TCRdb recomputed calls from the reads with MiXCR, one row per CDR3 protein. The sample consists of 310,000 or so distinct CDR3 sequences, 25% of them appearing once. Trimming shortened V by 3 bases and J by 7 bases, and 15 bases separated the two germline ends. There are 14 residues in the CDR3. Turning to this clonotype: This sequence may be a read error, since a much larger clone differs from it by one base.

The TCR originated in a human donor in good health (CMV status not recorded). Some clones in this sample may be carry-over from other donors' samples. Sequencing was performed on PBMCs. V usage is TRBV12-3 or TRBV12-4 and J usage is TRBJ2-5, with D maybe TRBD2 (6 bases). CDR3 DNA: TGTGCCAGCAGTTTTCATACTAGCTGGGGGACCCAGTACTTC. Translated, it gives CASSFHTSWGTQYF.